The T cell receptor beta chain described here comes from a study of blood T cell repertoires in COVID-19. Some clones are missing from TCRdb's copy, which holds only in-frame ones; the method was immunoSEQ multiplex PCR. The profile shows 160,000 or so clones, around 84% of them singletons. CDR1 and CDR2 (germline): KGHSH, LQKENI. V dropped 2 bases and J dropped 0 bases, with 8 bases sitting between them. The CDR3 runs to 15 residues. The TCR originated in a woman aged 45-60 years with acute or convalescent COVID-19. The rearrangement links TRBV18 to TRBJ1-5, with D unclear. The sample comprised peripheral blood. CDR3 sequence: CASSPTVHSNQPQHF. For the CDR3, the DNA is TGTGCCAGCTCACCAACGGTGCATAGCAATCAGCCCCAGCATTTT. Combining the CDR3 with reference TRBV18 and TRBJ1-5 gives the whole variable domain NAGVMQNPRHLVRRRGQEARLRCSPMKGHSHVYWYRQLPEEGLKFMVYLQKENIIDESGMPKERFSAEFPKEGPSILRIQQVVRGDSAAYFCASSPTVHSNQPQHFGDGTRLSIL.